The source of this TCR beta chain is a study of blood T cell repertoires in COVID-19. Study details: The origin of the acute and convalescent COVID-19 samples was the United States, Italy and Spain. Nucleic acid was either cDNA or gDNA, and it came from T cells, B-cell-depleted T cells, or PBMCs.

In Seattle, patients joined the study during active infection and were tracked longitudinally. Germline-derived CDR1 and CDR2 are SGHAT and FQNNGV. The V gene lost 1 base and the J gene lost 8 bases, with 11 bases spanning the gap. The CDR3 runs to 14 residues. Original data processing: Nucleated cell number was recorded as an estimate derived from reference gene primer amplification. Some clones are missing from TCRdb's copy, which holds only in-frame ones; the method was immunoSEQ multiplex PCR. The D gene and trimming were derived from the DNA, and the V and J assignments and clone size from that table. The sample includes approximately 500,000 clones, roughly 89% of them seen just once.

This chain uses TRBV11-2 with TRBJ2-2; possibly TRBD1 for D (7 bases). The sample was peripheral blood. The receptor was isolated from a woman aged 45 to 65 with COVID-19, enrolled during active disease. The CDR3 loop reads CASSLAGGYGELFF. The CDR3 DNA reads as TGTGCCAGCAGCTTAGCAGGGGGGTATGGGGAGCTGTTTTTT. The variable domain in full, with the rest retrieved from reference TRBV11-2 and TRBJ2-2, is EAGVAQSPRYKIIEKRQSVAFWCNPISGHATLYWYQQILGQGPKLLIQFQNNGVVDDSQLPKDRFSAERLKGVDSTLKIQPAKLEDSAVYLCASSLAGGYGELFFGEGSRLTVL.